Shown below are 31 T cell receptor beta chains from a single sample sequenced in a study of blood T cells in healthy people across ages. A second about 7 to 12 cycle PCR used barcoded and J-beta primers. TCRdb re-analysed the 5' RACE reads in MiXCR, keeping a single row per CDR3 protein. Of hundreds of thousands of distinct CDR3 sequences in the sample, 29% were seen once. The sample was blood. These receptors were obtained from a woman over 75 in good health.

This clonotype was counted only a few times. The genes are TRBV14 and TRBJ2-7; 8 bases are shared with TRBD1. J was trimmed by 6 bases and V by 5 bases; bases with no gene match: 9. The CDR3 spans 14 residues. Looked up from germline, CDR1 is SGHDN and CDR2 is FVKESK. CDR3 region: CASSKPGQVAEQYF. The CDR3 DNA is TGTGCCAGCAGCAAACCGGGACAGGTTGCCGAGCAGTACTTC.

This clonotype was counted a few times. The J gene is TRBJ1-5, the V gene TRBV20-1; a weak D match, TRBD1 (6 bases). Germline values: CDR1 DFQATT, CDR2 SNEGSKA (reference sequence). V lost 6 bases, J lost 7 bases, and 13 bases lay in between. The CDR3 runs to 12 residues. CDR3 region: CSAVTQGQPQHF. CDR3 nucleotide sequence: TGCAGTGCCGTTACTCAGGGGCAGCCCCAGCATTTT.

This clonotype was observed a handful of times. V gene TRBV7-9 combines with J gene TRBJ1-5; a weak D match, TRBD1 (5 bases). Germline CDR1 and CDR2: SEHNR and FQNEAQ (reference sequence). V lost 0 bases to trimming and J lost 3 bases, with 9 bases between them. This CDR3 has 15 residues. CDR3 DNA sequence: TGTGCCAGCAGCTTAGCGGGGGGAGACAATCAGCCCCAGCATTTT. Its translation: CASSLAGGDNQPQHF.

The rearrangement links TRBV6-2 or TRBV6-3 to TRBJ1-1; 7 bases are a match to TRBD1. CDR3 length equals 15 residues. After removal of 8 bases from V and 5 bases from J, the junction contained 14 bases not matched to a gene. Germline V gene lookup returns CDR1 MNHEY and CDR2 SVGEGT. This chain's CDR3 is CASSVGSTGRTEAFF. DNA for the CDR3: TGTGCCAGCTCCGTGGGTTCGACAGGGAGGACTGAAGCTTTCTTT.

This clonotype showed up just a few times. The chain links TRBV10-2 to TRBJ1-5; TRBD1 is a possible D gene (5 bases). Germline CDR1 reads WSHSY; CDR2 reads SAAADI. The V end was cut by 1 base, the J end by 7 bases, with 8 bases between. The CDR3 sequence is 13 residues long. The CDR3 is CASSEWGDQPQHF. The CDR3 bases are TGCGCCAGCAGTGAGTGGGGGGACCAGCCCCAGCATTTT.

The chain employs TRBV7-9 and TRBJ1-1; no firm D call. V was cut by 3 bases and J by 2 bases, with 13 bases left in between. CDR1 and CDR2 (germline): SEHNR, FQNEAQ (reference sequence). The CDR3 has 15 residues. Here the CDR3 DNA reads TGTGCCAGCAGCTTCAATTTTGAGGTCAACACTGAAGCTTTCTTT. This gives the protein CASSFNFEVNTEAFF.

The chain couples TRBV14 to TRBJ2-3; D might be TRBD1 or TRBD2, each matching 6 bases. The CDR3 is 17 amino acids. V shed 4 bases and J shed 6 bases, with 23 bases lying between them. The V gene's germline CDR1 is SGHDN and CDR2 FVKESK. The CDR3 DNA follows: TGTGCCAGCAGCCCAGAGAACTGGGGGGCCCCCCAGGATACGCAGTATTTT. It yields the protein CASSPENWGAPQDTQYF.

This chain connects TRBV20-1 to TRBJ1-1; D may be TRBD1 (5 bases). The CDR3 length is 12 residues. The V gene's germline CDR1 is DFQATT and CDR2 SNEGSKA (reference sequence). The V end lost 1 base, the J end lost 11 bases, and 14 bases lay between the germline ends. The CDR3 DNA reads TGCAGTGCTAGAGGTCCCCTGGGGGGGGCTTTCTTT. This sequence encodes CSARGPLGGAFF.

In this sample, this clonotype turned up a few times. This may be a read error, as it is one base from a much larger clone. The CDR3 region is CASSVTSGAMFSYDEQFF. CDR3 in DNA: TGTGCCAGCAGCGTGACTAGCGGGGCCATGTTCTCGTACGATGAGCAGTTCTTC. V and J are TRBV9 and TRBJ2-1, with 11 bases matching TRBD2. The CDR3 spans 18 residues. The germline CDR1 and CDR2 sequences are SGDLS and YYNGEE. Trimming removed 2 bases from V and 8 bases from J; junction bases left unmatched: 15.

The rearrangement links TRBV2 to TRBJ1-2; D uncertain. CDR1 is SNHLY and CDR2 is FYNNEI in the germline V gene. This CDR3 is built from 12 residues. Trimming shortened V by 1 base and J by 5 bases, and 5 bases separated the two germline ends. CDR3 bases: TGTGCCAGCAGTGAAGACATATATGGCTACACCTTC. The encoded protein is CASSEDIYGYTF.

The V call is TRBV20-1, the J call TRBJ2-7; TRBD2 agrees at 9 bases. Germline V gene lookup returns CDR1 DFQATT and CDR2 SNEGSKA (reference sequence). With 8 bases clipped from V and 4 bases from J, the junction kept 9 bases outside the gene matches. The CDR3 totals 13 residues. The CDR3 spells CSSDQRGEYEQYF. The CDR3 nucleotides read TGCAGTTCCGATCAGCGGGGGGAGTACGAGCAGTACTTC.

CDR3 DNA sequence: TGTGCCAGCAGCCAGAGCTTAACAGGGATAGAGCTTACGAAGAATAAAGCTTTCTTT. Its translation: CASSQSLTGIELTKNKAFF. This sequence joins TRBV2 and TRBJ1-1, with TRBD1 as a possible D gene (6 bases). Between the trimmed V and J ends, which lost 6 bases and 9 bases, there was a span of 35 bases. Looked up from germline, CDR1 is SNHLY and CDR2 is FYNNEI. This CDR3 spans 19 amino acids. Filled out from reference TRBV2 and TRBJ1-1, the complete variable domain reads EPEVTQTPSHQVTQMGQEVILRCVPISNHLYFYWYRQILGQKVEFLVSFYNNEISEKSEIFDDQFSVERPDGSNFTLKIRSTKLEDSAMYFCASSQSLTGIELTKNKAFFGQGTRLTVV.

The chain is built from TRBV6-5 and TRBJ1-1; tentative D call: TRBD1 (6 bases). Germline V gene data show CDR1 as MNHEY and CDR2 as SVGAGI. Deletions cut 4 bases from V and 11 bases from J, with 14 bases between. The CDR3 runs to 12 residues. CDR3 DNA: TGTGCCAGCAGTTTCACGACAGGAACCGCTTTCTTT. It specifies CASSFTTGTAFF.

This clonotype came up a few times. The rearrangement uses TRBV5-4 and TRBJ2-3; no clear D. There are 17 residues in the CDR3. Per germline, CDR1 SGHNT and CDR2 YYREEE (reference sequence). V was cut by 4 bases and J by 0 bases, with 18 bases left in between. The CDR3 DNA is TGTGCCAGCAGCACAAAGACGACCCTCCCAAGCACAGATACGCAGTATTTT. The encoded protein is CASSTKTTLPSTDTQYF.

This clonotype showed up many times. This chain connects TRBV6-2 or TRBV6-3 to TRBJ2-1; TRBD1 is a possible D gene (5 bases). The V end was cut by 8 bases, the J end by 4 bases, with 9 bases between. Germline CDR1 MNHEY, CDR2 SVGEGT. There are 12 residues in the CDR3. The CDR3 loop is CASADTYNEQFF. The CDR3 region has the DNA TGTGCCAGCGCGGACACTTACAATGAGCAGTTCTTC.

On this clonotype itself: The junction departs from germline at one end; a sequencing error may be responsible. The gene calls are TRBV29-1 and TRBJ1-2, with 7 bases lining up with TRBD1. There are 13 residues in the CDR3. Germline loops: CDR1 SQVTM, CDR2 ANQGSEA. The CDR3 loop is CGVGVTGRDGYTF. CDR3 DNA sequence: TGCGGCGTTGGGGTGACAGGGCGGGATGGCTACACCTTC.

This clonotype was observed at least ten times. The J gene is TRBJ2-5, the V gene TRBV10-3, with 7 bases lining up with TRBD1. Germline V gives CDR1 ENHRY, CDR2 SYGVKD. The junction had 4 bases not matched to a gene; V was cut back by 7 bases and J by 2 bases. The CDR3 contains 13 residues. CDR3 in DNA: TGTGCCATCAACGACAGGGATCAAGAGACCCAGTACTTC. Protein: CAINDRDQETQYF.

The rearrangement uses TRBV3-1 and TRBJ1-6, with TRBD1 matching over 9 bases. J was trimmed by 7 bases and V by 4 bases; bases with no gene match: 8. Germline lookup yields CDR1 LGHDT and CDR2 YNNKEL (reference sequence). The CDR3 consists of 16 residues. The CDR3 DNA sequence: TGTGCCAGCAGCCCCGGGACAGGGAGGACGAATTCACCCCTCCACTTT. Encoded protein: CASSPGTGRTNSPLHF. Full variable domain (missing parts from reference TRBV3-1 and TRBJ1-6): DTAVSQTPKYLVTQMGNDKSIKCEQNLGHDTMYWYKQDSKKFLKIMFSYNNKELIINETVPNRFSPKSPDKAHLNLHINSLELGDSAVYFCASSPGTGRTNSPLHFGNGTRLTVT.

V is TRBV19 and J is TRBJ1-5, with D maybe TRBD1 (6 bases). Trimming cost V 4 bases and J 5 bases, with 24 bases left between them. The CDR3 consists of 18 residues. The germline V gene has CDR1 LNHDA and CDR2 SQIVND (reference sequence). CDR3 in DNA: TGTGCCAGTAGTACCCCCCTGGGGGGCGTCATAGAGGATCAGCCCCAGCATTTT. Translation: CASSTPLGGVIEDQPQHF.

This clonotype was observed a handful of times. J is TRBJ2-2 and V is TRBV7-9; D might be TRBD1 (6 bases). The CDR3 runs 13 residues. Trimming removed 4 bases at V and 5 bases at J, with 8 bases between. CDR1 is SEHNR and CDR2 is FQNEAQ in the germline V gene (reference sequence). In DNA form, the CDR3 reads TGTGCCAGCAGCTCTGGACAGACCGGGGAGCTGTTTTTT. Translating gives CASSSGQTGELFF.

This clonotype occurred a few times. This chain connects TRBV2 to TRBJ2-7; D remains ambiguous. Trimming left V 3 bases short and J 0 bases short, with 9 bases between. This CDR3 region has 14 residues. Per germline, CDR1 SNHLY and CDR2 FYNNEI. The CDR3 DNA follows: TGTGCCAGCAGTGATCTGGCCAGCTCCTACGAGCAGTACTTC. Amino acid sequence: CASSDLASSYEQYF.

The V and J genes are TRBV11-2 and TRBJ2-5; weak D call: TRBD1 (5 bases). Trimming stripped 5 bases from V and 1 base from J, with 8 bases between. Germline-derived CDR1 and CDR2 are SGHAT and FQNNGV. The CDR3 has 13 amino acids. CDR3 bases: TGTGCCAGCAGCGACAGAAGCCAAGAGACCCAGTACTTC. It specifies CASSDRSQETQYF. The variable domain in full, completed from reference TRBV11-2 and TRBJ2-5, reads EAGVAQSPRYKIIEKRQSVAFWCNPISGHATLYWYQQILGQGPKLLIQFQNNGVVDDSQLPKDRFSAERLKGVDSTLKIQPAKLEDSAVYLCASSDRSQETQYFGPGTRLLVL.

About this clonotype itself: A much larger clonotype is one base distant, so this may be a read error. CDR3 nucleotides: TGTGCCGGCAGCTTGACAGAGGGTGTTTCAGATACGCAGTATTTT. The encoded protein is CAGSLTEGVSDTQYF. This chain connects TRBV2 to TRBJ2-3, with D perhaps being TRBD1 or TRBD2 (5 bases each). The CDR3 consists of 15 residues. Germline V gives CDR1 SNHLY, CDR2 FYNNEI.

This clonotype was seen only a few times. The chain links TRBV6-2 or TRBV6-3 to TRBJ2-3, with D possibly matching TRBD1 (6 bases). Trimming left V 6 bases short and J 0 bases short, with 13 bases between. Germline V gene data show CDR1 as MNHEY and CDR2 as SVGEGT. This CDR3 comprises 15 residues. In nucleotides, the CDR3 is TGTGCCAGCAGCGTGGACAGAATAAGCACAGATACGCAGTATTTT. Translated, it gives CASSVDRISTDTQYF.

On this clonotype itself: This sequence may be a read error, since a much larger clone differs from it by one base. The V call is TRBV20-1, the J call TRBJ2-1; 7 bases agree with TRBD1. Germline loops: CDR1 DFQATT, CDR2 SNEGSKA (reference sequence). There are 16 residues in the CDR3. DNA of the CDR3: TGCAGTGCTAGGCCCCTTGAGGGGGCCGGTTACAGTGAGCAGTTCTTC. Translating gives CSARPLEGAGYSEQFF.

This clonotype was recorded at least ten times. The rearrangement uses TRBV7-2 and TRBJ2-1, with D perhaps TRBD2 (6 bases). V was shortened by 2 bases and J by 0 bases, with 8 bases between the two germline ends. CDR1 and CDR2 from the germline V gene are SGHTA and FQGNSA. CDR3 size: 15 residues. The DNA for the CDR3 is TGTGCCAGCAGCTTAACGGGGGACTCCTACAATGAGCAGTTCTTC. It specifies CASSLTGDSYNEQFF.

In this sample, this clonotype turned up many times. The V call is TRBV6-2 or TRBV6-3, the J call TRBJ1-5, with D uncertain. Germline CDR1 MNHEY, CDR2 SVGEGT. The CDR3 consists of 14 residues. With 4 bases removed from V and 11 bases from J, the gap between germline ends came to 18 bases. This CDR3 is CASSSPTEEPSQHF. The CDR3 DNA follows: TGTGCCAGCAGTTCGCCCACCGAGGAGCCCTCCCAGCATTTT.

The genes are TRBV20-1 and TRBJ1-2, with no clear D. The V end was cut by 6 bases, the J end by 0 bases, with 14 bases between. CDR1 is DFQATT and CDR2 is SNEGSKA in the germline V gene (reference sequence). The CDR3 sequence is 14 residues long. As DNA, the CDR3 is TGCAGTGCCGATCCATTAACAACTAACTATGGCTACACCTTC. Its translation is CSADPLTTNYGYTF.

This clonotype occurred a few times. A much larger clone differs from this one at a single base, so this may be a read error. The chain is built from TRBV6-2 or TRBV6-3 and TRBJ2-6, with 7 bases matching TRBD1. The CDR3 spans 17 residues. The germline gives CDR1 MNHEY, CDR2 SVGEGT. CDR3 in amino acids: CASNRQGWSSGANVRTF. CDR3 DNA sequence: TGTGCCAGCAATCGACAGGGTTGGAGCTCTGGGGCCAACGTCCGGACTTTC.

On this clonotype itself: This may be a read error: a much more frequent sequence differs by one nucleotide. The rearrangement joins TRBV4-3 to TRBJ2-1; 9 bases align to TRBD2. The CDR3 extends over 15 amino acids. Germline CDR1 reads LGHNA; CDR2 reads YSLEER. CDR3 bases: TGCGCCAGCAGCCAACCGGGACTAGCTAAGGCTGAGCAGGTCTTC. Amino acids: CASSQPGLAKAEQVF.

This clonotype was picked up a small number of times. DNA of the CDR3: TGCGCCAGCAGCCAAGATTACGGACAGGGCCCCCCGTTTTTT. Its protein product is CASSQDYGQGPPFF. This chain joins TRBV4-3 and TRBJ1-4, with 8 bases lining up with TRBD1. The CDR3 totals 14 residues. The J segment lost 16 bases and the V segment lost 0 bases, leaving 10 bases of the junction unmatched. Germline V gene lookup returns CDR1 LGHNA and CDR2 YSLEER.